The present T cell receptor (beta chain) was sequenced within a study of ipilimumab plus nivolumab after autologous stem cell transplantation. Across the study: Typical patient got roughly 5 ipilimumab doses and under 10 nivolumab doses (median). Myeloma patients were high-risk transplant-naive or relapsed within 3 years of first autologous transplant.

This CDR3 has 13 amino acids. CDR1 MNHEY and CDR2 SVGAGI come from the germline V gene. Between the trimmed V and J ends, which lost 2 bases and 6 bases, there was a span of 10 bases. Clones were read by immunoSEQ multiplex PCR, and TCRdb kept only the in-frame ones, dropping some. The sample records about 40,000 clones, approximately 92% being singletons. Checkpoint therapy with ipilimumab 1 mg/kg began 14 to 28 days after transplant. The TCR sequence derives from a male donor with multiple myeloma. The specimen was PBMCs, collected in a trial of ipilimumab plus nivolumab as post-transplant consolidation. The chain links TRBV6-5 to TRBJ1-1; D might be TRBD1 (5 bases). Written as DNA, the CDR3 is TGTGCCAGCAGTTACCGGCAGGGCCCTGAAGCTTTCTTT. This gives the protein CASSYRQGPEAFF.